A single sample gave rise to the 15 T cell receptor beta chains below, sequenced in a study of cytomegalovirus exposure and HLA in healthy donors (dated by TCRdb to the late 2010s). Library prep was done by the immunoSEQ multiplex PCR assay. For the multiplex PCR, a mixture combining 60 forward primers for TCR Vbeta segments and 13 reverse primers for TCR Jbeta segments was used. As stored in TCRdb, this immuneACCESS dataset retains in-frame rearrangements with V and J assigned. A fraction of the clones does not appear; measured against another copy, unresolved V genes explain less than half of the discrepancy, and the remainder lacks a known reason. The sample yields some 120,000 clones; 81% were counted once. Together, the top ten hold less than 2.5% of the sample. The sample consisted of PBMCs. These receptors came from a woman between 40 and 50 years old in good health and CMV-seronegative.

This rearrangement joins TRBV6-5 to TRBJ2-1, with 11 bases aligning to TRBD1. Germline V gene data show CDR1 as MNHEY and CDR2 as SVGAGI. J gave up 4 bases and V 5 bases, and 4 bases lay outside the gene matches. The CDR3 loop spans 15 amino acids. CDR3 in amino acids: CASSRGTGGYNEQFF. In DNA, the CDR3 is TGTGCCAGCAGTCGTGGGACAGGGGGGTACAATGAGCAGTTCTTC.

This chain uses TRBV6-5 with TRBJ2-3; 7 positions agree with TRBD2. Germline CDR1 and CDR2: MNHEY and SVGAGI. CDR3 size: 15 residues. The ends lost 0 bases at V and 5 bases at J; junction bases unmatched: 5. This chain's CDR3 is CASSYSGDYVDTQYF. In DNA form, the CDR3 reads TGTGCCAGCAGTTACTCCGGGGACTATGTAGATACGCAGTATTTT.

V gene TRBV5-1 combines with J gene TRBJ2-7; 8 nucleotides line up with TRBD1. The CDR3 totals 13 residues. Germline CDR1 is SGHRS and CDR2 is YFSETQ. The V gene end was trimmed by 5 bases and the J gene end by 2 bases; junction bases not matched to a gene: 3. CDR3 sequence: CASRGTGTYEQYF. The CDR3 coding sequence is TGCGCCAGCAGGGGGACAGGAACCTACGAGCAGTACTTC.

This clone was counted only a few times. The J gene is TRBJ2-7, the V gene TRBV7-9, with D perhaps matching TRBD2 (6 bases). This CDR3 is built from 13 residues. V lost 5 bases to trimming and J lost 6 bases, with 14 bases between them. The germline gives CDR1 SEHNR, CDR2 FQNEAQ (reference sequence). The CDR3 DNA reads as TGTGCCAGCAGCCTAATGACAGCGGGCGAGCAGTACTTC. As protein: CASSLMTAGEQYF.

This clone was found a few times. The V and J genes are TRBV10-3 and TRBJ1-1; TRBD1 might be the D (6 bases). CDR1 and CDR2 from the germline V gene are ENHRY and SYGVKD. The CDR3 length is 19 residues. V lost 2 bases to trimming and J lost 5 bases, with 27 bases between them. The CDR3, as DNA: TGTGCCATCAGTGAGAGGTTCGCGGAGCAGGGGCTAGGAGCTACTGAAGCTTTCTTT. Its translation is CAISERFAEQGLGATEAFF.

The chain carries TRBV6-1 and TRBJ1-3; no firm D call. V dropped 9 bases and J dropped 0 bases, with 15 bases sitting between them. The CDR3 is made up of 15 amino acids. Looked up from germline, CDR1 is MNHNS and CDR2 is SASEGT. CDR3 region: CASGSGITSGNTIYF. The CDR3 bases are TGTGCCAGTGGATCAGGAATCACCTCTGGAAACACCATATATTTT.

In this sample, this clone turned up once. CDR3 nucleotides: TGTGCCAGCTCAAGGGGGAATGAAAAACTGTTTTTT. Its protein is CASSRGNEKLFF. This chain uses TRBV18 with TRBJ1-4, with D possibly matching TRBD1 (6 bases). V was clipped by 5 bases and J by 5 bases, with 6 bases between them. Germline assignment: CDR1 KGHSH and CDR2 LQKENI. The CDR3 runs to 12 residues.

The CDR3 is CASSSTGSNEKLFF. In DNA, the CDR3 is TGTGCCAGCTCATCGACAGGTTCAAATGAAAAACTGTTTTTT. The chain is built from TRBV18 and TRBJ1-4; tentatively, D is TRBD1 (6 bases). CDR3 length: 14 residues. Germline CDR1 reads KGHSH; CDR2 reads LQKENI. V was trimmed by 5 bases and J by 5 bases, leaving 12 bases between them.

The chain links TRBV9 to TRBJ1-2; 7 bases agree with TRBD1. This CDR3 spans 16 amino acids. In germline, CDR1 is SGDLS, CDR2 YYNGEE. V shed 0 bases, J shed 3 bases, and the junction held 8 bases outside the gene matches. CDR3 sequence: CASSVANPDRHYGYTF. The CDR3 DNA reads as TGTGCCAGCAGCGTAGCTAACCCGGACAGGCACTATGGCTACACCTTC.

CDR3 amino acids: CASSIVPGNYGYTF. In nucleotides, the CDR3 is TGTGCCAGTAGTATCGTCCCAGGAAACTATGGCTACACCTTC. The rearrangement joins TRBV19 to TRBJ1-2; D ambiguous. Trimming pared 3 bases from V and 2 bases from J, leaving 10 bases between. Germline V gene lookup returns CDR1 LNHDA and CDR2 SQIVND (reference sequence). The CDR3 spans 14 residues.

This sequence joins TRBV7-6 and TRBJ1-4, with D possibly matching TRBD1 (6 bases). The CDR3 has 14 residues. Germline CDR1 and CDR2: SGHVS and FNYEAQ. Trimming stripped 8 bases from V and 3 bases from J, with 13 bases between. CDR3 residues: CASGEGGPNEKLFF. The CDR3 DNA reads TGTGCCAGCGGTGAGGGGGGGCCTAATGAAAAACTGTTTTTT.

This clone was observed a single time. V is TRBV9 and J is TRBJ1-6; 7 nucleotides agree with TRBD1. Germline CDR1 SGDLS, CDR2 YYNGEE. The CDR3 is 15 residues long. V was pared by 4 bases and J by 3 bases, with 4 bases of the junction left unmatched. CDR3 in DNA: TGTGCCAGCAGCACCAGACAGGGCTATAATTCACCCCTCCACTTT. Translating it yields CASSTRQGYNSPLHF. The full variable domain, completed using reference TRBV9 and TRBJ1-6, is DSGVTQTPKHLITATGQRVTLRCSPRSGDLSVYWYQQSLDQGLQFLIQYYNGEERAKGNILERFSAQQFPDLHSELNLSSLELGDSALYFCASSTRQGYNSPLHFGNGTRLTVT.

This chain joins TRBV10-1 and TRBJ2-3; 9 nucleotides match TRBD2. Germline assignment: CDR1 WNHNN and CDR2 SYGVQD (reference sequence). V trimming: 7 bases; J trimming: 5 bases; junction bases outside the gene matches: 4. CDR3 size: 13 residues. CDR3 sequence (DNA): TGCGCCAGCAACGCGGGAGGGGGAGATACGCAGTATTTT. This sequence encodes CASNAGGGDTQYF.

The chain is built from TRBV7-2 and TRBJ2-7; 8 nucleotides match TRBD1. Germline V gene data show CDR1 as SGHTA and CDR2 as FQGNSA. V gave up 5 bases and J gave up 3 bases; unmatched junction bases: 3. The CDR3 covers 13 residues. This chain's CDR3 is CASSRRGLYEQYF. The CDR3, as DNA: TGTGCCAGCAGCCGCAGGGGGCTCTACGAGCAGTACTTC.

The genes are TRBV28 and TRBJ1-4; TRBD1 aligns across 8 bases. The CDR3 has 15 residues. Germline CDR1 MDHEN, CDR2 SYDVKM. The V gene end was trimmed by 8 bases and the J gene end by 12 bases; junction bases not matched to a gene: 17. CDR3 nucleotide sequence: TGTGCCAGCGTTTCGGGGCAGGGGGCTTACGGACAACTGTTTTTT. Translation gives CASVSGQGAYGQLFF.